This record concerns one T cell receptor (beta chain) sequence. In the study's own analysis: Reference gene primer amplification gave nucleated cell count estimates. The table came from immunoSEQ multiplex PCR; TCRdb's copy has only in-frame clones and leaves some out. D and trimming come from the DNA, and the V and J calls and clone size come from that table. In the table there are 150,000 to 200,000 clones, roughly 73% of which are singletons. The data belong to a study of blood T cell repertoires in COVID-19. For the study at large: Specimens from acute and convalescent COVID-19 originated in the United States, Italy and Spain. Sources were T cells, B-cell-depleted T cells, or PBMCs; the material itself was cDNA or gDNA.

Germline V CDR1 and CDR2: MGHDK, SYGVNS. This CDR3 is built from 14 residues. J gave up 6 bases and V 2 bases, and 5 bases lay outside the gene matches. The rearrangement links TRBV25-1 to TRBJ1-1; TRBD1 agrees at 8 bases. The sample was peripheral blood. The source is a man between 65 and 85 years old with acute or convalescent COVID-19. This CDR3 reads CASSEAPDRAEAFF. As DNA, the CDR3 is TGTGCCAGCAGTGAAGCCCCGGACAGGGCTGAAGCTTTCTTT.